This TCR beta chain appears in the sequencing data of a study of blood T cell repertoires in COVID-19. For the study at large: Sources were T cells, B-cell-depleted T cells, or PBMCs; the material itself was cDNA or gDNA.

Assay used: immunoSEQ multiplex PCR; TCRdb lists only in-frame clones, some missing. The sample lists some 270,000 clones; 91% were seen once. Trimming removed 6 bases at V and 2 bases at J, with 15 bases between. CDR1 is MNHEY, CDR2 SMNVEV, per germline (reference sequence). This CDR3 contains 15 residues. This receptor was taken from a man in his forties who had been exposed to COVID-19. This chain uses TRBV27 with TRBJ2-3; no reliable D call. The sequencing sample was made of PBMCs or T cells enriched from blood (not recorded which). The CDR3: CASSKIDSITDTQYF. The CDR3 bases are TGTGCCAGCAGCAAAATTGACTCTATCACAGATACGCAGTATTTT.